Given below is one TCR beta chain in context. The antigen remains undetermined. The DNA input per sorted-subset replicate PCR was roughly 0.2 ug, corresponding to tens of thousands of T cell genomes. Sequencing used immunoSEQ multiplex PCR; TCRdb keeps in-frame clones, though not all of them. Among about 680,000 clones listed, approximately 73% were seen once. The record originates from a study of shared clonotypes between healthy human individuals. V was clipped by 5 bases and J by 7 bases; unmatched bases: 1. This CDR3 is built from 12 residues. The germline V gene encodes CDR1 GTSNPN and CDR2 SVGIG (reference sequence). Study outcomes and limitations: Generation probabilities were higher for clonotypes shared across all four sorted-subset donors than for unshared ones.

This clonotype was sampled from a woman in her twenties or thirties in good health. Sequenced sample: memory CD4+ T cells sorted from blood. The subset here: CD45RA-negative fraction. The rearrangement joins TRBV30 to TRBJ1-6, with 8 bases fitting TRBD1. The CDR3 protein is CAWAGGNSPLHF. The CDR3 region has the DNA TGTGCCTGGGCAGGGGGCAATTCACCCCTCCACTTT.